Here is one T cell receptor beta chain with its context. The V end lost 6 bases, the J end lost 7 bases, and 12 bases lay between the germline ends. This CDR3 region has 12 residues. Germline assignment: CDR1 MNHEY and CDR2 SVGAGI. These data are taken from a study of blood T cell repertoires in COVID-19. At the level of the study: Acute and convalescent COVID-19 samples came from the United States, Italy and Spain. PBMCs, B-cell-depleted T cells, or T cells provided the cDNA or gDNA that made up the material.

Some clones are missing from TCRdb's copy, which holds only in-frame ones; the method was immunoSEQ multiplex PCR. Seen here are some 130,000 clones, around four fifths observed once, and the top ten hold about a tenth. Sequenced sample: peripheral blood. This TCR was recovered from a man between 60 and 75 years old who had recovered from COVID-19. The rearrangement uses TRBV6-5 and TRBJ1-2, with D unresolved. CDR3 in amino acids: CASSTRGFGYTF. The CDR3 DNA follows: TGTGCCAGCAGCACAAGAGGGTTTGGCTACACCTTC.